This T cell receptor beta chain was sequenced for a study of T cell changes during pregnancy in multiple sclerosis. This clone came up a few times. Data came from immunoSEQ multiplex PCR; TCRdb stores just in-frame clones and leaves some out. The table records 81,000 or so clones, about 90% of them present only once. With V trimmed by 2 bases and J by 6 bases, 7 bases remained unmatched. The CDR3 has 16 residues. Germline V lookup: CDR1 SEHNR, CDR2 FQNEAQ (reference sequence). The chain joins TRBV7-9 to TRBJ1-5; TRBD1 matches at 10 bases. The sequencing here drew on PBMCs, taken in the first trimester of pregnancy. This clonotype was obtained from a female donor in good health, serving as a control in a pregnancy study. Some clones in this sample may be carry-over from other donors' samples. DNA of the CDR3: TGTGCCAGCAGCTTATGGGACAGGGGCTTCGGTCAGCCCCAGCATTTT. Amino acid sequence: CASSLWDRGFGQPQHF. The whole variable domain, remainder taken from reference TRBV7-9 and TRBJ1-5, is DTGVSQNPRHKITKRGQNVTFRCDPISEHNRLYWYRQTLGQGPEFLTYFQNEAQLEKSRLLSDRFSAERPKGSFSTLEIQRTEQGDSAMYLCASSLWDRGFGQPQHFGDGTRLSIL.